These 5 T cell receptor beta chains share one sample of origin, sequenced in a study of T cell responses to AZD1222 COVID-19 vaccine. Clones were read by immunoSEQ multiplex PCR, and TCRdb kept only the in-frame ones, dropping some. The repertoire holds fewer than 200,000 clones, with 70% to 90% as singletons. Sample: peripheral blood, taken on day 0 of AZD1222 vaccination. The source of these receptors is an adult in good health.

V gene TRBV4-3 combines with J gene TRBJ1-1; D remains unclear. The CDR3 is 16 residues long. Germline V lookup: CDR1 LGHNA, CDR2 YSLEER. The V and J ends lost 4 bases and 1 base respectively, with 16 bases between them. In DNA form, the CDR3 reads TGCGCCAGCAGCCCAACTCTTCGGAAAACGAACACTGAAGCTTTCTTT. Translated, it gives CASSPTLRKTNTEAFF.

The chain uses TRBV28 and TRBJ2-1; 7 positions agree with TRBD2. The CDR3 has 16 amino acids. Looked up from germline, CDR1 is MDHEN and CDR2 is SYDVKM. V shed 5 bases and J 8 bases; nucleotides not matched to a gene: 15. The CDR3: CASSTHRGGKRHEQFF. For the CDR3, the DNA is TGTGCCAGCAGTACGCACCGCGGGGGAAAACGCCATGAGCAGTTCTTC.

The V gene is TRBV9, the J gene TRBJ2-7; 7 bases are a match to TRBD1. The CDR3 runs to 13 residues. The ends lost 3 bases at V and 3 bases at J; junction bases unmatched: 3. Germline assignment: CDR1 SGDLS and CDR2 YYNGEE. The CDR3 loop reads CASSARQGYEQYF. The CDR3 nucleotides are TGTGCCAGCAGCGCACGACAGGGCTACGAGCAGTACTTC.

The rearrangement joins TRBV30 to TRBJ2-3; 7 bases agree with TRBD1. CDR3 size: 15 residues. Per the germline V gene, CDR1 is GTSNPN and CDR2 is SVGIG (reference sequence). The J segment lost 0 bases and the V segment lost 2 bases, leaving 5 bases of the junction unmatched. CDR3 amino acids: CAWSSGQVSTDTQYF. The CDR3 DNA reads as TGTGCCTGGAGTTCCGGACAGGTTAGCACAGATACGCAGTATTTT.

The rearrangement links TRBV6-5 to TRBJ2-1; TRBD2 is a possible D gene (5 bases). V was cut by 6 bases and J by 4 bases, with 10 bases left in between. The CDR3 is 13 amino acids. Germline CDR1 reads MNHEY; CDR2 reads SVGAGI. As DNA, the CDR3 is TGTGCCAGCAGCAACGGCGGGTACAATGAGCAGTTCTTC. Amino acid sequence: CASSNGGYNEQFF.